This T cell receptor (beta chain) derives from a study of cytomegalovirus exposure and HLA in healthy donors. General observations from the study: A later analysis appeared to link common viral pathogens to several of the most significant clusters. The authors assumed roughly uniform sequencing depth across donors for presence/absence analyses.

The primer mix had 60 Vbeta and 13 Jbeta primers. Measured with immunoSEQ multiplex PCR; TCRdb has only the in-frame clones, and not every one. The table has around 150,000 clones, approximately 78% seen once. Of note for this clone: What it binds is not known.

Germline loops: CDR1 MNHEY, CDR2 SMNVEV (reference sequence). This CDR3 is 14 amino acids long. The V and J ends lost 2 bases and 8 bases respectively, with 12 bases between them. The clonotype comes from a woman aged 50 to 60 in good health and CMV-seropositive. Sequenced input: PBMCs. This rearrangement joins TRBV27 to TRBJ1-4; possible D gene TRBD1, 5 bases. CDR3 sequence reads: CASSLGALREKLFF. In nucleotides, the CDR3 is TGTGCCAGCAGTTTAGGGGCTTTAAGGGAAAAACTGTTTTTT.